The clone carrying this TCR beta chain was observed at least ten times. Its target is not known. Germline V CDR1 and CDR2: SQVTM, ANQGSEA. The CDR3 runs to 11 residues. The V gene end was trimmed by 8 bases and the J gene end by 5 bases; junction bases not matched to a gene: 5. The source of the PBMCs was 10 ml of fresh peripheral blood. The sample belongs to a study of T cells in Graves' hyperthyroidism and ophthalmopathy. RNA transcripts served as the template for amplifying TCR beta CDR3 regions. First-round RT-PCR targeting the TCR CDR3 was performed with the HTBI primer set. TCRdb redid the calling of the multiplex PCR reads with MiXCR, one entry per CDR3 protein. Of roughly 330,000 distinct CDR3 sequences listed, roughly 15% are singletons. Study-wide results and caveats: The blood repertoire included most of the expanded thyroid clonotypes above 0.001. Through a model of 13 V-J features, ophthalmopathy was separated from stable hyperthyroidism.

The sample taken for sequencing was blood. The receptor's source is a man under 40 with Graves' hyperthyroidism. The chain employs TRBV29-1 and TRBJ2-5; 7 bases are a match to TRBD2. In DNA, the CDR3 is TGCAGCTCTCCGCGGGGGGAGACCCAGTACTTC. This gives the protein CSSPRGETQYF.